This TCR beta chain originates from a study of T cells in Graves' hyperthyroidism and ophthalmopathy. Hyperthyroidism patients were newly diagnosed, had disease duration under 2 months, and were aged 18 to 65 years. This clonotype was detected only a few times. The source material, RNA transcripts, was used to amplify TCR beta CDR3 regions. Researchers ran a first-round RT-PCR on the TCR CDR3 using the HTBI primer set. TCRdb reanalysed the multiplex PCR reads using MiXCR and keeps one entry per CDR3 protein. The sample records around 620,000 distinct CDR3 sequences, around 15% being singletons. After removal of 4 bases from V and 2 bases from J, the junction contained 9 bases not matched to a gene. There are 16 residues in the CDR3. Germline V gives CDR1 SGHRS, CDR2 YFSETQ.

This receptor was identified in a woman in her thirties with Graves' hyperthyroidism. Input material: blood. The chain is built from TRBV5-1 and TRBJ1-3; 7 bases are shared with TRBD1. CDR3 protein: CASSRSGQEAGNTIYF. CDR3 DNA: TGCGCCAGCAGCAGGTCCGGACAGGAGGCTGGAAACACCATATATTTT.